The entry that follows covers one TCR beta chain sequence. Its antigen is currently not known. Base-call qualities are not available, and no considerably larger clone is one nucleotide away. The CDR3 regions of human TCRbeta chains were subjected to immunosequencing. The authors' analysis ran thus. TCRs in the repertoires were compared against a reference library of SARS-CoV-2-specific TCRs that had been generated with the MIRA antigen-specificity platform. Breadth was defined as the fraction of unique TCRs that were SARS-CoV-2-associated, and depth was defined as the fraction of total T cells that were SARS-CoV-2-associated. Using the MIRA data, every spike-specific TCR was mapped to the spike region that the TCR reacted to and assigned to either a CD4 or a CD8 class. Log10-transformed breadth and depth values were compared by one-way ANOVA with Sidak's multiple comparisons tests. Entries here come from immuneACCESS through TCRdb and include only in-frame sequences with V and J called. Some clones fail to appear in such tables; in the studies checked, an unresolved V gene covers under half of the shortfall, and the cause of the remainder is unknown. Clonal size and the V and J genes are those of that table, whereas D and trimming came from the DNA. Present in this sample are around 100,000 clones, about 89% of which were seen just once. The top ten hold roughly a tenth of the sample.

The sample comes from a study of T cell responses to AZD1222 COVID-19 vaccine (dated by TCRdb to about 2021). General notes on the study: TCR sequencing was performed for more than 230 trial participants, of whom about 200 were given two doses of AZD1222 and approximately 26 were given two doses of MenACWY control vaccine. Enrollment into the trials was organized by age into subgroups of 18-55, 56-69 and 70-plus years, and those subgroups contained roughly 150, 30 and 60 TCR-sequenced participants, respectively. What the research found in general, with its limitations: Vaccine-associated CD4 TCRs spanned the whole spike protein, with dominant responses in regions 160-218 and 743-854. Only five or six AZD1222 recipients were SARS-CoV-2 seropositive at baseline, limiting conclusions about previously exposed vaccinees. Participants were mostly white British and included more females than males, and it was suggested by the authors that clonal diversity may have been underestimated. Spike-specific TCR breadth and depth rose significantly after two AZD1222 doses compared with day 0 and with MenACWY recipients. In the small 56-69-year group, the increase in depth fell short of significance, most likely because of low power. Because no day 14 peak-response samples were available, the repertoires could be characterized only after the peak T cell response. Nearly half of unique spike-specific TCRs reportedly recognized epitopes outside regions mutated in the B.1.351 and B.1.1.7 variants.

The CDR3 holds 13 amino acids from the cysteine to the phenylalanine. Left in the record is the CDR3 DNA by itself, 39 bases read in frame from the first base. V is clipped by 0 bases and J by 4 bases, and the sequence between their germline boundaries is 5 bases long. Based on the germline V gene, the CDR1 and CDR2 sequences are SGHDT and YYEEEE. Reading the label with the study, this specimen's time point is: about 28 days (+/-7) after the second vaccine dose. AZD1222 recipients given second doses at about 4 weeks or at about 12 weeks were pooled, since spike-specific TCR depth and breadth were not found to differ between the two schedules. Vaccinee samples came from UK trials COV001 and COV002, including a single-blind randomized controlled phase 2/3 trial of AZD1222 (ChAdOx1 nCoV-19) in healthy adults. Trial participant PBMC samples were collected at day 0 and day 28 after the second dose for TCRbeta chain sequencing.

The clonotype was recovered from an adult who received the AZD1222 COVID-19 vaccine. The sample here was peripheral blood, taken 28 days after the second AZD1222 dose. The chain is made from TRBV5-6 and TRBJ1-5; no D gene is confidently identified. The DNA sequence is TGTGCCAGCAGCTTGGGTCAGAATCAGCCCCAGCATTTT. It specifies CASSLGQNQPQHF.